The clone carrying this TCR beta chain showed up just a few times. Its target is unknown. This sample was taken from a study of beta chain features in type 1 diabetes. The study, taken as a whole, reports: Moderately but significantly shorter TCRB CDR3s were found in Type 1 diabetes patients in all four CD4+ subsets.

Expressed TCRB transcripts were sequenced because the isolated RNA had all been reverse transcribed beforehand. This table comes from immunoSEQ multiplex PCR, and its TCRdb copy is limited to in-frame clones, with some not included. The sample contains about 650,000 clones, roughly 12% of which appear only once. Germline assignment: CDR1 SEHNR and CDR2 FQNEAQ (reference sequence). CDR3 length: 12 amino acids. After removal of 3 bases from V and 6 bases from J, the junction contained 2 bases not matched to a gene. The sample was naive CD4+ T cells from blood. This chain joins TRBV7-9 and TRBJ2-7, with 7 bases that match TRBD1. This TCR was recovered from a man aged 25-45 years with type 1 diabetes. The DNA for the CDR3 is TGTGCCAGCAGCTTGACAGGGTCCGAGCAGTACTTC. Encoded protein: CASSLTGSEQYF.